This TCR beta chain comes out of a study of blood T cell repertoires in COVID-19. This table comes from immunoSEQ multiplex PCR, and its TCRdb copy is limited to in-frame clones, with some not included. The sample shows around 68,000 clones, about 81% of them seen only once. CDR3 length: 15 residues. V shed 4 bases, J shed 1 base, and the junction held 2 bases outside the gene matches. Germline CDR1 is MNHNY and CDR2 is SVGAGI (reference sequence). The chain uses TRBV6-6 and TRBJ2-1; TRBD1 matches 9 bases. The sequence was collected from a human donor in a cohort sampled during active COVID-19. What was sequenced was peripheral blood. CDR3 amino acids: CASSSQGASYNEQFF. The CDR3, as DNA: TGTGCCAGCAGTTCACAGGGGGCGTCCTACAATGAGCAGTTCTTC.